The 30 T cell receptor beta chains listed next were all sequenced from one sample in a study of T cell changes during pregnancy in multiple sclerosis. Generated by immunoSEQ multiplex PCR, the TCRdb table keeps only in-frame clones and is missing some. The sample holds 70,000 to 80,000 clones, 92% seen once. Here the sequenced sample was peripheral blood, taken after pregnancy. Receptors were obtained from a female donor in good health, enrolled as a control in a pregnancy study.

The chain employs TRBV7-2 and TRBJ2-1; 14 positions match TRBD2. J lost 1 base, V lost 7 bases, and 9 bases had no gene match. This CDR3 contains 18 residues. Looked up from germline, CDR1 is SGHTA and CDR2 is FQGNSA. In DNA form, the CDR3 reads TGTGCCAGCATCCCGGGACTAGCGGGAGTCGGATCCTACAATGAGCAGTTCTTC. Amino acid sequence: CASIPGLAGVGSYNEQFF.

CDR3 protein: CASSQGLAGVQETQYF. The DNA of the CDR3 is TGCGCCAGCAGCCAAGGACTAGCGGGGGTTCAAGAGACCCAGTACTTC. The chain links TRBV5-1 to TRBJ2-5, with 13 bases fitting TRBD2. The CDR3 extends over 16 amino acids. Trimming cost V 4 bases and J 2 bases; bases outside gene matches: 5. The germline V gene has CDR1 SGHRS and CDR2 YFSETQ. The entire variable domain, with the rest obtained from reference TRBV5-1 and TRBJ2-5, is as follows: KAGVTQTPRYLIKTRGQQVTLSCSPISGHRSVSWYQQTPGQGLQFLFEYFSETQRNKGNFPGRFSGRQFSNSRSEMNVSTLELGDSALYLCASSQGLAGVQETQYFGPGTRLLVL.

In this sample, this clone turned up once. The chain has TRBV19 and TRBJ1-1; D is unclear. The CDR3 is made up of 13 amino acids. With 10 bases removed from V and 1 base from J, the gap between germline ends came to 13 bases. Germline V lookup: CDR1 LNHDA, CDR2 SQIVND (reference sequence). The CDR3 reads CATSWQSNTEAFF. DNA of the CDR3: TGTGCCACCTCGTGGCAGTCGAACACTGAAGCTTTCTTT.

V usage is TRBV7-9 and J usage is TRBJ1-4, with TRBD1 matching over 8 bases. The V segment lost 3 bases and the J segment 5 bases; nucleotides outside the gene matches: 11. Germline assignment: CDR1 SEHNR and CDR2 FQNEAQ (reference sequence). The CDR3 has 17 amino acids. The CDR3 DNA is TGTGCCAGCAGCTTCGGGACAGGTCCTATTCCGAATGAAAAACTGTTTTTT. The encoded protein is CASSFGTGPIPNEKLFF.

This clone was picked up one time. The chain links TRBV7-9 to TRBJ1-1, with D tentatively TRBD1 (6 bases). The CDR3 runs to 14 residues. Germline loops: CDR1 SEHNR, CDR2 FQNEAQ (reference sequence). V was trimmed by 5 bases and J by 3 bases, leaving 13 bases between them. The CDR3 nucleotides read TGTGCCAGCAGCCTTGCGACAGGATACACTGAAGCTTTCTTT. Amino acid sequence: CASSLATGYTEAFF.

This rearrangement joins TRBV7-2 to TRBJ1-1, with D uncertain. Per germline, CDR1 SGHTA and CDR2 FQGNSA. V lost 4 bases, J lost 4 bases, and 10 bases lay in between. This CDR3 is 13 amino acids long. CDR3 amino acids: CASSWLAGTEAFF. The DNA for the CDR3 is TGTGCCAGCAGCTGGTTGGCGGGCACTGAAGCTTTCTTT. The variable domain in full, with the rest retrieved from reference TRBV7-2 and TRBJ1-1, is GAGVSQSPSNKVTEKGKDVELRCDPISGHTALYWYRQSLGQGLEFLIYFQGNSAPDKSGLPSDRFSAERTGGSVSTLTIQRTQQEDSAVYLCASSWLAGTEAFFGQGTRLTVV.

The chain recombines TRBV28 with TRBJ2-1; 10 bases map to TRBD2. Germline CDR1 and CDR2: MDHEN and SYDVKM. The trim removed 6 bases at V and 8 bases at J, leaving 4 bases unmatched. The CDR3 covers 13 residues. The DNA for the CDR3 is TGTGCCAGCAGCTTTAGCGGGAGGTATGAGCAGTTCTTC. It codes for CASSFSGRYEQFF.

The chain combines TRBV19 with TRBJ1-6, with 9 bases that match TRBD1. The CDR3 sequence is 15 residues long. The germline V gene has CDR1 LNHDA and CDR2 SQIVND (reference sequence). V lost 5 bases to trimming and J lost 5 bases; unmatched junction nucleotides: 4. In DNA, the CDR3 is TGTGCCAGTAGTGATCGACAGGGGGATAATTCACCCCTCCACTTT. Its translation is CASSDRQGDNSPLHF.

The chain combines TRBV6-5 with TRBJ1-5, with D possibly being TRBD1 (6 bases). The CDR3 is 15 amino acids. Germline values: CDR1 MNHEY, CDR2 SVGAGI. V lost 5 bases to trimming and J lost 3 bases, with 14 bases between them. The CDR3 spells CASSLQGLYNQPQHF. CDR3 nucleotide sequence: TGTGCCAGCAGTCTTCAGGGGTTATACAATCAGCCCCAGCATTTT.

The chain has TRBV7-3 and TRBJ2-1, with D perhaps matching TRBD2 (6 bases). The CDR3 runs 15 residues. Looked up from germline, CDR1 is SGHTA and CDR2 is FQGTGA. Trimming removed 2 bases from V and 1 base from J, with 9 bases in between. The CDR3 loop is CASSLEGRSYNEQFF. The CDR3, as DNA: TGTGCCAGCAGCTTAGAGGGGAGGTCCTACAATGAGCAGTTCTTC.

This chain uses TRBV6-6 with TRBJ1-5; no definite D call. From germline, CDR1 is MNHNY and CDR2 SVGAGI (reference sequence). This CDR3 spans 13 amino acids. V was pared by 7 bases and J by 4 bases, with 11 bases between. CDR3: CASMRSVNQPQHF. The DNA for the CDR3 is TGTGCCAGCATGAGGTCTGTTAATCAGCCCCAGCATTTT.

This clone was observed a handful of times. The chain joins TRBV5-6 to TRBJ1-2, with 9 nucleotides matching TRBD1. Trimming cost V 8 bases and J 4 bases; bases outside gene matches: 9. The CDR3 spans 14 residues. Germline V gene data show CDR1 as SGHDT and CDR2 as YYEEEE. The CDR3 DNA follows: TGTGCCAGACCCGGGACAGGGACTTTCTATGGCTACACCTTC. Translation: CARPGTGTFYGYTF.

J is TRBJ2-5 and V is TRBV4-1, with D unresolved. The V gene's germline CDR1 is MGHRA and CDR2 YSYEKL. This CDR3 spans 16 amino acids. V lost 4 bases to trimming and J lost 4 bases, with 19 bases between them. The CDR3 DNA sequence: TGCGCCAGCAGCCTACGAGTGACACTTGTTGGAGAGACCCAGTACTTC. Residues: CASSLRVTLVGETQYF.

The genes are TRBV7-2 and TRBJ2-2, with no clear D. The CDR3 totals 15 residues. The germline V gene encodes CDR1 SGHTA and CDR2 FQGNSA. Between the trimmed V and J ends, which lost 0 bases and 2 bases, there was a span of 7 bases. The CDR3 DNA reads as TGTGCCAGCAGCTTAGCGCGAGGAAACACCGGGGAGCTGTTTTTT. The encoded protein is CASSLARGNTGELFF.

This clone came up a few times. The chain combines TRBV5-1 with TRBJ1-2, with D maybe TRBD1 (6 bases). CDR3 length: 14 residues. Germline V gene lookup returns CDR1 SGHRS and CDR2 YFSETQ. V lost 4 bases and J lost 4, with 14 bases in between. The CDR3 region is CASSETGSSYGYTF. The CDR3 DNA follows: TGCGCCAGCAGCGAGACAGGATCTTCCTATGGCTACACCTTC.

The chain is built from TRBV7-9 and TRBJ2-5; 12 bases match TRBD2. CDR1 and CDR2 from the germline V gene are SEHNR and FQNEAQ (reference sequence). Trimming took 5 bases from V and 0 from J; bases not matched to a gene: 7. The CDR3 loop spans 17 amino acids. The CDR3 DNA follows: TGTGCCAGCAGCCTTCTCCGGACTAGCGGGGACCAAGAGACCCAGTACTTC. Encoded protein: CASSLLRTSGDQETQYF.

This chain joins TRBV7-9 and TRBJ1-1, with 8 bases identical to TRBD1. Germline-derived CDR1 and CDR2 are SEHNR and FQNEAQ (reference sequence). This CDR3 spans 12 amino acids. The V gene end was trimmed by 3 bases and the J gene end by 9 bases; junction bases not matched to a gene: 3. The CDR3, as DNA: TGTGCCAGCAGCTTTAGGACAGGGCAAGCTTTCTTT. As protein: CASSFRTGQAFF. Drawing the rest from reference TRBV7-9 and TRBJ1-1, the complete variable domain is DTGVSQNPRHKITKRGQNVTFRCDPISEHNRLYWYRQTLGQGPEFLTYFQNEAQLEKSRLLSDRFSAERPKGSFSTLEIQRTEQGDSAMYLCASSFRTGQAFFGQGTRLTVV.

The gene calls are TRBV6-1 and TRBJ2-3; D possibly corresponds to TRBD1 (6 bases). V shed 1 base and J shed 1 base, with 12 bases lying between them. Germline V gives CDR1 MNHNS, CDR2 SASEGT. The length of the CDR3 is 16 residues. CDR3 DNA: TGTGCCAGCAGTGAAGGTCTACAGGGTCGCACAGATACGCAGTATTTT. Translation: CASSEGLQGRTDTQYF.

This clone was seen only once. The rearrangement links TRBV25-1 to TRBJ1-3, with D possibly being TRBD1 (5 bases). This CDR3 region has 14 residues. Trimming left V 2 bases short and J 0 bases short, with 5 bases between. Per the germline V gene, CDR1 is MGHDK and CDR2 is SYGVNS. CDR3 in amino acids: CASSETGSGNTIYF. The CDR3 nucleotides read TGTGCCAGCAGTGAAACAGGCTCTGGAAACACCATATATTTT.

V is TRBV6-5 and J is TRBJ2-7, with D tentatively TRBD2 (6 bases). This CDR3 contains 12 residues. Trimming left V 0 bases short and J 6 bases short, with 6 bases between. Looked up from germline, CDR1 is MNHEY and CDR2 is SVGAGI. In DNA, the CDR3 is TGTGCCAGCAGTTACTCCGGGGGCGAGCAGTACTTC. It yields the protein CASSYSGGEQYF.

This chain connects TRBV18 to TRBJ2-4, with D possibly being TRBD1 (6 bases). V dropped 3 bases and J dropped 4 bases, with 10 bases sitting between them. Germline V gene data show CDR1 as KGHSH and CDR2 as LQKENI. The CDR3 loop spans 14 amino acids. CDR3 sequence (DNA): TGTGCCAGCTCACCCAGCCAGGGGAAAAACATTCAGTACTTC. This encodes CASSPSQGKNIQYF.

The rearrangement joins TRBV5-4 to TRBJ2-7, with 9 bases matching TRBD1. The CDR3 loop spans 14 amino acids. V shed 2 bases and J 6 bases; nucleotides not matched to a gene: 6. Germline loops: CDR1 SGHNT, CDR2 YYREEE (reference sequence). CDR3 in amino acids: CASSFRDRVGEQYF. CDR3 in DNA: TGTGCCAGCAGCTTCCGGGACAGGGTAGGCGAGCAGTACTTC. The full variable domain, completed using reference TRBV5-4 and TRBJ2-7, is ETGVTQSPTHLIKTRGQQVTLRCSSQSGHNTVSWYQQALGQGPQFIFQYYREEENGRGNFPPRFSGLQFPNYSSELNVNALELDDSALYLCASSFRDRVGEQYFGPGTRLTVT.

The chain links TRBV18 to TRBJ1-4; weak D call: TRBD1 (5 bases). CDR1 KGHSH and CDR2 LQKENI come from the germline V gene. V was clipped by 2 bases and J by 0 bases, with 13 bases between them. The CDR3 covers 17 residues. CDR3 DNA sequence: TGTGCCAGCTCACCAAGGACAACTGACGCAACTAATGAAAAACTGTTTTTT. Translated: CASSPRTTDATNEKLFF.

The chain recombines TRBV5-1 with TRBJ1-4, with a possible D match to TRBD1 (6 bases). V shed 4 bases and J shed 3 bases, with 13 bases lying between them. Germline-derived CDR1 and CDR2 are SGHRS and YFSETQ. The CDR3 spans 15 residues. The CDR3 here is CASSPRTDSNEKLFF. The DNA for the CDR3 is TGCGCCAGCAGCCCACGGACAGATTCTAATGAAAAACTGTTTTTT.

The CDR3 DNA reads TGTGCCAGCACTCCATCAGGGGCGGGGGTTTCGGAGACCCAGTACTTC. It specifies CASTPSGAGVSETQYF. V gene TRBV27 combines with J gene TRBJ2-5, with D perhaps TRBD2 (7 bases). The germline V gene has CDR1 MNHEY and CDR2 SMNVEV (reference sequence). This CDR3 has 16 amino acids. V lost 7 bases and J 5 bases, leaving 23 bases between the germline ends.

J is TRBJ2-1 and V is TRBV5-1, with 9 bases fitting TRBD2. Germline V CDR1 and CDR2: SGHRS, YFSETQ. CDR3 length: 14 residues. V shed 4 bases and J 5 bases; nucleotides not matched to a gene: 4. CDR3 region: CASSRGGADNEQFF. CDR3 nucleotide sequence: TGCGCCAGCAGCCGCGGGGGGGCGGACAATGAGCAGTTCTTC. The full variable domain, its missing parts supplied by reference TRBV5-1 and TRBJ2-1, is KAGVTQTPRYLIKTRGQQVTLSCSPISGHRSVSWYQQTPGQGLQFLFEYFSETQRNKGNFPGRFSGRQFSNSRSEMNVSTLELGDSALYLCASSRGGADNEQFFGPGTRLTVL.

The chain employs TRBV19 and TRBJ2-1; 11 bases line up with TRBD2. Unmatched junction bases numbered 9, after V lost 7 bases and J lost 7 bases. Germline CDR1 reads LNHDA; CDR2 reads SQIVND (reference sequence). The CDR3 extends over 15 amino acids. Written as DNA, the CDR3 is TGTGCCAGTAAAGTGACTAGCGGGGTAAGAAATGAGCAGTTCTTC. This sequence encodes CASKVTSGVRNEQFF.

The CDR3 loop reads CASSLVAGGYNEQFF. As DNA, the CDR3 is TGTGCCAGCAGCTTAGTGGCAGGGGGCTACAATGAGCAGTTCTTC. The chain links TRBV11-3 to TRBJ2-1; 7 bases are shared with TRBD1. Germline-derived CDR1 and CDR2 are SGHNT and YENEEA. Losses at the gene ends were 1 base for V and 3 bases for J; bases not matched to a gene: 3. CDR3 length equals 15 residues.

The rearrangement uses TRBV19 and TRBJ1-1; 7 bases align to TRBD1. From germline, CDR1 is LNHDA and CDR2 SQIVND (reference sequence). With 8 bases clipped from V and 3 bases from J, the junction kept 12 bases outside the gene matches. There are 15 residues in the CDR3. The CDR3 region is CASFTDRDGDTEAFF. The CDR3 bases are TGTGCCAGTTTTACCGACAGGGACGGGGACACTGAAGCTTTCTTT. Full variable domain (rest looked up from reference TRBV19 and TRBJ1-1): DGGITQSPKYLFRKEGQNVTLSCEQNLNHDAMYWYRQDPGQGLRLIYYSQIVNDFQKGDIAEGYSVSREKKESFPLTVTSAQKNPTAFYLCASFTDRDGDTEAFFGQGTRLTVV.

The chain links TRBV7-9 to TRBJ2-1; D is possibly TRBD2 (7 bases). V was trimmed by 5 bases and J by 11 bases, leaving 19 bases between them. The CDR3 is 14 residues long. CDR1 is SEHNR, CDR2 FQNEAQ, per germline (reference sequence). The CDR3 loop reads CASSPEGGDPQQFF. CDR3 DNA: TGTGCCAGCAGCCCTGAGGGGGGGGACCCCCAGCAGTTCTTC.